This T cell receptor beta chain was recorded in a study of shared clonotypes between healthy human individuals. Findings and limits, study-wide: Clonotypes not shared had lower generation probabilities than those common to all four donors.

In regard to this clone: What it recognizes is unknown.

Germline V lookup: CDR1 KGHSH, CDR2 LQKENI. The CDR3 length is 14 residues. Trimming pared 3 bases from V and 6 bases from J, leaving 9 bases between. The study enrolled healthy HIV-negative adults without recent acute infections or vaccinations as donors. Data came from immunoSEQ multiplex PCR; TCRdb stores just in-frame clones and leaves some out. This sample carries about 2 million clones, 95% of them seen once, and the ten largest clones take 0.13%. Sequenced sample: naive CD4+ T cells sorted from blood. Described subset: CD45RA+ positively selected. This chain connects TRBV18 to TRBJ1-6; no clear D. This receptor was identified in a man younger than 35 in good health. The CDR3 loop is CASSPGPTNSPLHF. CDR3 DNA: TGTGCCAGCTCACCCGGACCGACTAATTCACCCCTCCACTTT.